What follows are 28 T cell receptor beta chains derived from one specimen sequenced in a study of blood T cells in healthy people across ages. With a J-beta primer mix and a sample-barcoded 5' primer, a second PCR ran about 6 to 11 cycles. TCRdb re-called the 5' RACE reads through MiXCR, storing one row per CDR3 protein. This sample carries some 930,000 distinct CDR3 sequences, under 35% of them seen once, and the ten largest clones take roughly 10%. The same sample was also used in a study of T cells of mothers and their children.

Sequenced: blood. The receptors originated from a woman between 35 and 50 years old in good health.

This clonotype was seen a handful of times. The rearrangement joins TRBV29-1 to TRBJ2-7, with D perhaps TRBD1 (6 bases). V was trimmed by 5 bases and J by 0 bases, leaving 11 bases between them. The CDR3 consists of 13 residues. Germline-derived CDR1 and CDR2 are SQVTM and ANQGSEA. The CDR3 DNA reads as TGCAGCGTTTGGCAAGGGGGCTCCTACGAGCAGTACTTC. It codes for CSVWQGGSYEQYF.

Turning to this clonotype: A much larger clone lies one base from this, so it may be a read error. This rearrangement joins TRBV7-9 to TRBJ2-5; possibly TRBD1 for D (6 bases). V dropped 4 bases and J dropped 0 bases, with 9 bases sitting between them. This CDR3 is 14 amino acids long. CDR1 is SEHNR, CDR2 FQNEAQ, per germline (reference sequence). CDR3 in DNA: TGTGCCAGCAGCTCGGCAGGGGACCAAGAGACCCAGTACTTC. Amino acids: CASSSAGDQETQYF.

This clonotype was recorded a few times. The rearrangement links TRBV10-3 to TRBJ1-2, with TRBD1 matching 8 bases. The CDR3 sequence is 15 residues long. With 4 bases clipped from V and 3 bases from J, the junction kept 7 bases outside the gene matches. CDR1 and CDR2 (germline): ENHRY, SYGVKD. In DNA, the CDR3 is TGTGCCATCAGTGTAGACAGGGGCGCCTACTATGGCTACACCTTC. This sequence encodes CAISVDRGAYYGYTF.

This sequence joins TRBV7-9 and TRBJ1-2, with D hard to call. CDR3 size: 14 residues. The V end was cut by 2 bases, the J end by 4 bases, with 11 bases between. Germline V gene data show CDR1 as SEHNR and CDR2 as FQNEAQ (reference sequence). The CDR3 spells CASSLLPDSYGYTF. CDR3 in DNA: TGTGCCAGCAGCTTACTGCCCGACTCCTATGGCTACACCTTC.

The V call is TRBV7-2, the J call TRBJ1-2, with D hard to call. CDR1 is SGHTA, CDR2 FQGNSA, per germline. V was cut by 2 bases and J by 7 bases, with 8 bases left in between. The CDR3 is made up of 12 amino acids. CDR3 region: CASSLKWCGYTF. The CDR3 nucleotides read TGTGCCAGCAGCTTAAAGTGGTGTGGCTACACCTTC.

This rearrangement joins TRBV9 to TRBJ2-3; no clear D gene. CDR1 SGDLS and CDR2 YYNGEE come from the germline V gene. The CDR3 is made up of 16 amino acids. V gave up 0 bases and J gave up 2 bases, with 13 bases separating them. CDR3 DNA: TGTGCCAGCAGCGTAGCAGGCAGCTCTGACACAGATACGCAGTATTTT. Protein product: CASSVAGSSDTDTQYF.

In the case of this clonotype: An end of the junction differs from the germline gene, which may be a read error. The CDR3 DNA is TGTACCAGCAGCCTACCGGGACAGGGCTCCTACGAGCAGTACTTC. It encodes CTSSLPGQGSYEQYF. V and J are TRBV4-2 and TRBJ2-7; 9 bases are a match to TRBD1. CDR3 length: 15 residues. Germline V gives CDR1 LGHNA, CDR2 YNFKEQ.

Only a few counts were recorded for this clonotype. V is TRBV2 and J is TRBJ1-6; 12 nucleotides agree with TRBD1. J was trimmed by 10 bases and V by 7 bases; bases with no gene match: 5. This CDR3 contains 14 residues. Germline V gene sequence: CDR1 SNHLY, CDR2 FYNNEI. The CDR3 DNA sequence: TGTGCCAGCATTAGGGACAGGGGGCTCTCACCCCTCCACTTT. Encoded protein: CASIRDRGLSPLHF.

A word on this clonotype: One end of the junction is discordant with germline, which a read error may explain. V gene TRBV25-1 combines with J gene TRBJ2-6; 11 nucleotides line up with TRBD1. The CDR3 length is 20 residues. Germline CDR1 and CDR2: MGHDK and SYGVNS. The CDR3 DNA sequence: TGTGCCAGCAGTGACCCCCTCGGGACAGGGGGGTTCTCTGGGGCCAACGTCCGGACTTTC. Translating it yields CASSDPLGTGGFSGANVRTF.

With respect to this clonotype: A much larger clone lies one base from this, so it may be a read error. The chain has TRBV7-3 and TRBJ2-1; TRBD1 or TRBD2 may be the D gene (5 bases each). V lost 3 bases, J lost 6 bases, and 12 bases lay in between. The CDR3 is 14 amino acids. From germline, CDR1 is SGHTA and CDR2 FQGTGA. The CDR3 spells CASSLGPVSNEQFF. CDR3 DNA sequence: TGTGCCAGCAGCTTGGGACCTGTGAGCAATGAGCAGTTCTTC.

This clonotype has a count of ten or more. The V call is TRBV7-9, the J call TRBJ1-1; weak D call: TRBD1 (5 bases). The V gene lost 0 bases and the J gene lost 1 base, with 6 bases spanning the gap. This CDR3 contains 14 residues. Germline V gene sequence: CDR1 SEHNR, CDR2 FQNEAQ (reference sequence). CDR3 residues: CASSLAGTNTEAFF. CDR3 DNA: TGTGCCAGCAGCTTAGCTGGGACGAACACTGAAGCTTTCTTT.

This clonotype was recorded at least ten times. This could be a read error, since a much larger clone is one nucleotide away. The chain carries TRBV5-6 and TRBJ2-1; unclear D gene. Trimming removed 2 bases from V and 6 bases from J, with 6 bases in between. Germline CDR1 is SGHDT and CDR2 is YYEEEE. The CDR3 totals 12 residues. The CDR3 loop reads CASSFIVNEQFF. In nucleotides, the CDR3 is TGTGCCAGCAGCTTTATTGTCAATGAGCAGTTCTTC.

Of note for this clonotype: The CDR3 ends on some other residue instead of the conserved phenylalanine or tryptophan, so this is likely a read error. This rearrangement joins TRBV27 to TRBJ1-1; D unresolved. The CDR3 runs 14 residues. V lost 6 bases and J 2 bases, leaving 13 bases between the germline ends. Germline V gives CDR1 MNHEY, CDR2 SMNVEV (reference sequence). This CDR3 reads CASSHEPSNTEAFC. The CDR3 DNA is TGTGCCAGCAGCCACGAGCCGTCTAACACTGAAGCTTTCTGT.

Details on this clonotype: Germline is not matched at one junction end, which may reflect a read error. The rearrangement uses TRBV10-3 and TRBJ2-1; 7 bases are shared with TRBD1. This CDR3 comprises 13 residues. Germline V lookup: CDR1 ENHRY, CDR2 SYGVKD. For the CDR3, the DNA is TGTGCCAGCAGTTCCCTGAGGGGGCGGGCCCAGTTCTTC. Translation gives CASSSLRGRAQFF.

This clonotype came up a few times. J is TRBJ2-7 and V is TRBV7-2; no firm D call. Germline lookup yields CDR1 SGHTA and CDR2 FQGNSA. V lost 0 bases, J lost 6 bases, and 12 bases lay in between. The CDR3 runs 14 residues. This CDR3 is CASSLAETDCEQYF. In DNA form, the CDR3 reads TGTGCCAGCAGCTTAGCCGAAACAGATTGCGAGCAGTACTTC.

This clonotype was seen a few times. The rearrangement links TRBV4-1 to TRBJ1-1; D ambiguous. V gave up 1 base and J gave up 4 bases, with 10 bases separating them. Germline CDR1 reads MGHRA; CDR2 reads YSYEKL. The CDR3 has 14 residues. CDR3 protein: CASSQVFGSTEAFF. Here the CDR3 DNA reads TGCGCCAGCAGCCAAGTTTTTGGGAGCACTGAAGCTTTCTTT.

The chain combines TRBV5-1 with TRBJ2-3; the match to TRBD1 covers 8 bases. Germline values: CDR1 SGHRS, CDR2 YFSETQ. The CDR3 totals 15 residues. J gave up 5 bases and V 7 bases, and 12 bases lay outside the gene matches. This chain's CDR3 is CASGKGQVGGDTQYF. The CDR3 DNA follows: TGCGCCAGCGGGAAGGGACAGGTCGGGGGAGATACGCAGTATTTT.

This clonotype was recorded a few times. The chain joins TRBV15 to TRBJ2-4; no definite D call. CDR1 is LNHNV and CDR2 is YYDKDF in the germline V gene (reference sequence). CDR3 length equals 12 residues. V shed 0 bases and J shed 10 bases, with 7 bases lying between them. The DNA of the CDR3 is TGTGCCACCAGCAGAGATAGGGTAATTCAGTACTTC. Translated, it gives CATSRDRVIQYF.

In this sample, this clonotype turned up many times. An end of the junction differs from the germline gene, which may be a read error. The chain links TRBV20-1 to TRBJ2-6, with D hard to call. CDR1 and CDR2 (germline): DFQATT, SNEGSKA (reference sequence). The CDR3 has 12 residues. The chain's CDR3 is CSASPGTNVLTF. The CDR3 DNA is TGCAGTGCTAGTCCTGGGACCAACGTCCTGACTTTC.

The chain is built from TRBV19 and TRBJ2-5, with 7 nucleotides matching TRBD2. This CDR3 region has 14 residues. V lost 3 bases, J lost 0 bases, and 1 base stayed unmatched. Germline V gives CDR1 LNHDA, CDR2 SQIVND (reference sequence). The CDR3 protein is CASSMAGDQETQYF. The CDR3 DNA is TGTGCCAGTAGTATGGCGGGGGACCAAGAGACCCAGTACTTC.

CDR3 amino acids: CASSEQGAETQYF. The CDR3 nucleotides read TGTGCCAGCAGTGAGCAGGGGGCGGAGACCCAGTACTTC. This chain uses TRBV2 with TRBJ2-5; TRBD1 agrees at 8 bases. In germline, CDR1 is SNHLY, CDR2 FYNNEI. V lost 3 bases, J lost 5 bases, and 2 bases stayed unmatched. This CDR3 is 13 amino acids long.

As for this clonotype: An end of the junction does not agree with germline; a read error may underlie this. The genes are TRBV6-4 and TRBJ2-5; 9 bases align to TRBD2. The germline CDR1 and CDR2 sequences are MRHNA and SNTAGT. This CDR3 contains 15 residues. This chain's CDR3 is CACSIAGDAYNEQYF. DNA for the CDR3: TGTGCCTGCAGTATAGCGGGGGATGCCTACAATGAGCAGTACTTC.

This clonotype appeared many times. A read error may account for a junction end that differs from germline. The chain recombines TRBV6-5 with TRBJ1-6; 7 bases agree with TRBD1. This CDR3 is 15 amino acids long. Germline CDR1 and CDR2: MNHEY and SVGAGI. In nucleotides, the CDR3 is TGTGCCAGCAGACTCCCCGGGACAGATAAATCACCCCTCCACTTT. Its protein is CASRLPGTDKSPLHF.

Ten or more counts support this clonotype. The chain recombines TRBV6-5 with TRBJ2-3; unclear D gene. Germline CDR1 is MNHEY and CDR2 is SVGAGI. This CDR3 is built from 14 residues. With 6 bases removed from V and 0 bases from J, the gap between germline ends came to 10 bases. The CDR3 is CASRATLSTDTQYF. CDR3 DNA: TGTGCCAGCAGGGCAACCCTTAGCACAGATACGCAGTATTTT.

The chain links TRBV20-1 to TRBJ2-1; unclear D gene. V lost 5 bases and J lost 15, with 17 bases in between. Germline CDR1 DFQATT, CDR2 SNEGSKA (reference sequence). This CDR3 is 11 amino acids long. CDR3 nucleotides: TGCAGTGCTCGCCAGGAGTCGACCATGTTCTTC. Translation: CSARQESTMFF.

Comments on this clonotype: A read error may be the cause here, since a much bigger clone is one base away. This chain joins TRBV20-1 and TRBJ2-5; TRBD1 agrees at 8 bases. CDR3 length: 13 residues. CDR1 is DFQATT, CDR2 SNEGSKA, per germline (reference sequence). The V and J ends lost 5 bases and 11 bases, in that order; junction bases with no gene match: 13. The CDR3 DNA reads TGCAGTGCTGACGGACAGGGACCTCATGAGCAGTACTTC. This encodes CSADGQGPHEQYF.

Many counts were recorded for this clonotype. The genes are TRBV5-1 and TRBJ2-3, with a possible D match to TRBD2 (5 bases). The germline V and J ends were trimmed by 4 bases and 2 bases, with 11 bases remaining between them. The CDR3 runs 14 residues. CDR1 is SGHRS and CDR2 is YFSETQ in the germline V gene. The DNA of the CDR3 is TGCGCCAGCAGCCCCCTCGGACTCACAGATACGCAGTATTTT. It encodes CASSPLGLTDTQYF. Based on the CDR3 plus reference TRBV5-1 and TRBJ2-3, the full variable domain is KAGVTQTPRYLIKTRGQQVTLSCSPISGHRSVSWYQQTPGQGLQFLFEYFSETQRNKGNFPGRFSGRQFSNSRSEMNVSTLELGDSALYLCASSPLGLTDTQYFGPGTRLTVL.

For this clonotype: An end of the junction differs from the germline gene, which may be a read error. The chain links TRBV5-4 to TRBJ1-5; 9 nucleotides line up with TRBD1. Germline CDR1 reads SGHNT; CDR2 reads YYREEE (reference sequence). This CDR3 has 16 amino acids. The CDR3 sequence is CACSFDGQGSDQPQHF. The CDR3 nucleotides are TGTGCCTGCAGCTTTGACGGACAGGGGAGCGATCAGCCCCAGCATTTT.